Following are 6 T cell receptor beta chains from one sample sequenced in a study of cytomegalovirus exposure and HLA in healthy donors. 60 Vbeta and 13 Jbeta primers were used in PCR. Profiling relied on immunoSEQ multiplex PCR, and the TCRdb table lists in-frame clones only, not all of them. The table lists roughly 150,000 clones, 76% of them singletons, with around 3.1% in the top ten. The sample comprised PBMCs. These receptors were obtained from a male donor in good health and CMV-seronegative.

The genes are TRBV28 and TRBJ2-3; TRBD1 agrees at 9 bases. This CDR3 contains 14 residues. V gave up 4 bases and J gave up 7 bases; unmatched junction bases: 6. Germline lookup yields CDR1 MDHEN and CDR2 SYDVKM. This CDR3 reads CASSSGTGLYTQYF. CDR3 nucleotides: TGTGCCAGCAGTTCCGGGACAGGGTTATATACGCAGTATTTT.

The gene calls are TRBV6-5 and TRBJ2-7; 9 bases match TRBD2. The CDR3 covers 16 residues. With 0 bases clipped from V and 6 bases from J, the junction kept 9 bases outside the gene matches. Germline V gene data show CDR1 as MNHEY and CDR2 as SVGAGI. CDR3 loop: CASSYSTRGGQIEQYF. CDR3 sequence (DNA): TGTGCCAGCAGTTACTCGACGCGGGGGGGCCAAATCGAGCAGTACTTC.

This clone was seen more than once but under ten times. Other DNA sequences in the same sample also yield this CDR3. The rearrangement joins TRBV7-9 to TRBJ2-5; D is undetermined. The CDR3 is 11 amino acids. V dropped 5 bases and J dropped 3 bases, with 4 bases sitting between them. Germline CDR1 and CDR2: SEHNR and FQNEAQ (reference sequence). The CDR3 coding sequence is TGTGCCAGCAGCCCAAAAGAGACCCAGTACTTC. Residues: CASSPKETQYF. The full variable domain, its missing parts supplied by reference TRBV7-9 and TRBJ2-5, is DTGVSQNPRHKITKRGQNVTFRCDPISEHNRLYWYRQTLGQGPEFLTYFQNEAQLEKSRLLSDRFSAERPKGSFSTLEIQRTEQGDSAMYLCASSPKETQYFGPGTRLLVL.

The chain uses TRBV4-1 and TRBJ1-2; 9 nucleotides align to TRBD1. Per the germline V gene, CDR1 is MGHRA and CDR2 is YSYEKL. The CDR3 is 14 residues long. The V and J ends lost 1 base and 7 bases, in that order; junction bases with no gene match: 4. CDR3 nucleotides: TGCGCCAGCAGCCAAGGGGGACAGGGACCTGGCTACACCTTC. This gives the protein CASSQGGQGPGYTF.

V is TRBV11-2 and J is TRBJ1-1; the match to TRBD1 covers 7 bases. This CDR3 is built from 11 residues. Germline V lookup: CDR1 SGHAT, CDR2 FQNNGV. Trimming took 3 bases from V and 8 from J; bases not matched to a gene: 0. As DNA, the CDR3 is TGTGCCAGCAGCTTCAGGGGGGAAGCTTTCTTT. Protein sequence: CASSFRGEAFF.

The chain couples TRBV5-1 to TRBJ1-2; 8 bases align to TRBD1. There are 15 residues in the CDR3. Germline CDR1 is SGHRS and CDR2 is YFSETQ. Trimming took 6 bases from V and 3 from J; bases not matched to a gene: 10. CDR3 bases: TGCGCCAGCACAGAGTCAGGGGGCCAGGACTATGGCTACACCTTC. The encoded protein is CASTESGGQDYGYTF.